A single sample gave rise to the 20 T cell receptor beta chains below, sequenced in a study of CD8+CD57+ T cells in acquired aplastic anemia. Sequencing involved patients with CD8+CD57+ cell expansion previously shown by flow cytometry. TCR beta VDJ and CDR3 profiling used genomic DNA as template. TCRdb independently ran MiXCR on the reads; one entry per CDR3 protein. The sample includes approximately 190,000 distinct CDR3 sequences, under 55% of them seen just once. Sequencing was done on a sample of sorted CD4+, CD8+, or CD8+CD57+ T cells (not recorded which) from PBMCs. These receptors originate from a human donor with aplastic anemia.

J is TRBJ1-6 and V is TRBV20-1; no firm D call. V shed 3 bases and J shed 6 bases, with 15 bases lying between them. This CDR3 region has 15 residues. Germline CDR1 DFQATT, CDR2 SNEGSKA (reference sequence). The CDR3 protein is CSASGQARRNSPLHF. CDR3 in DNA: TGCAGTGCTAGTGGCCAGGCGCGCCGTAATTCACCCCTCCACTTT.

CDR3 protein: CASSAELAGGLNEQFF. The CDR3 bases are TGTGCCAGCAGTGCGGAACTAGCGGGGGGGCTCAATGAGCAGTTCTTC. The genes are TRBV2 and TRBJ2-1, with TRBD2 matching over 13 bases. The CDR3 has 16 amino acids. Per germline, CDR1 SNHLY and CDR2 FYNNEI. V was clipped by 4 bases and J by 6 bases; unmatched bases: 6. The full variable domain, completed using reference TRBV2 and TRBJ2-1, is EPEVTQTPSHQVTQMGQEVILRCVPISNHLYFYWYRQILGQKVEFLVSFYNNEISEKSEIFDDQFSVERPDGSNFTLKIRSTKLEDSAMYFCASSAELAGGLNEQFFGPGTRLTVL.

The gene calls are TRBV24-1 and TRBJ2-1, with D perhaps TRBD2 (6 bases). Trimming cost V 6 bases and J 4 bases, with 15 bases left between them. The CDR3 loop spans 15 amino acids. Germline V gives CDR1 KGHDR, CDR2 SFDVKD. For the CDR3, the DNA is TGTGCCACCAGTCCCAAACCGGGACTTTACAATGAGCAGTTCTTC. Translation gives CATSPKPGLYNEQFF.

A word on this clonotype: A clone one base away is much larger, so this may be a read error. This chain uses TRBV7-9 with TRBJ2-7; 8 bases match TRBD1. CDR3 length: 15 residues. The germline CDR1 and CDR2 sequences are SEHNR and FQNEAQ (reference sequence). DNA of the CDR3: TGTGCCGGCAGCTTGAAGGCCCGGACAGGGAGGGAGCAGTACTTC. It is translated as CAGSLKARTGREQYF. The variable domain in full, completed from reference TRBV7-9 and TRBJ2-7, reads DTGVSQNPRHKITKRGQNVTFRCDPISEHNRLYWYRQTLGQGPEFLTYFQNEAQLEKSRLLSDRFSAERPKGSFSTLEIQRTEQGDSAMYLCAGSLKARTGREQYFGPGTRLTVT.

This clonotype was seen a handful of times. J is TRBJ2-7 and V is TRBV29-1; D remains unclear. The germline gives CDR1 SQVTM, CDR2 ANQGSEA. The CDR3 sequence is 11 residues long. Deletions cut 6 bases from V and 6 bases from J, with 12 bases between. This CDR3 is CSVRSSGEQYF. DNA for the CDR3: TGCAGCGTACGATCGTCGGGCGAGCAGTACTTC.

This clonotype showed up many times. This chain connects TRBV20-1 to TRBJ1-6; unclear D gene. V dropped 1 base and J dropped 0 bases, with 10 bases sitting between them. CDR1 DFQATT and CDR2 SNEGSKA come from the germline V gene (reference sequence). This CDR3 spans 16 amino acids. CDR3 sequence: CSARGYGSSYNSPLHF. CDR3 DNA: TGCAGTGCTAGAGGATATGGGAGCTCCTATAATTCACCCCTCCACTTT.

This clonotype was recorded at least ten times. The genes are TRBV19 and TRBJ2-3, with 11 bases aligning to TRBD2. The CDR3 totals 15 residues. Germline V gene data show CDR1 as LNHDA and CDR2 as SQIVND (reference sequence). The junction had 2 bases not matched to a gene; V was cut back by 6 bases and J by 0 bases. The CDR3 is CASRRTSGSTDTQYF. In DNA form, the CDR3 reads TGTGCCAGTAGGAGGACTAGCGGGAGCACAGATACGCAGTATTTT.

This clonotype occurred many times. This chain uses TRBV11-2 with TRBJ2-1, with 9 bases matching TRBD2. This CDR3 spans 15 amino acids. CDR1 is SGHAT, CDR2 FQNNGV, per germline. Trimming cost V 5 bases and J 10 bases; bases outside gene matches: 12. Here the CDR3 reads CASSRRGASGNEQFF. DNA of the CDR3: TGTGCCAGCAGCAGACGGGGAGCTAGCGGGAACGAGCAGTTCTTC.

CDR3 sequence reads: CASNPSGRAGEQFF. As DNA, the CDR3 is TGTGCCAGCAATCCTAGCGGGAGGGCAGGGGAGCAGTTCTTC. V and J are TRBV11-1 and TRBJ2-1; 12 nucleotides align to TRBD2. The V gene end was trimmed by 7 bases and the J gene end by 10 bases; junction bases not matched to a gene: 8. The CDR3 length is 14 residues. The V gene's germline CDR1 is SGHAT and CDR2 FQDESV (reference sequence).

The chain couples TRBV24-1 to TRBJ2-7, with D perhaps being TRBD1 or TRBD2 (5 bases each). Trimming took 2 bases from V and 2 from J, leaving 12 bases between them. Germline values: CDR1 KGHDR, CDR2 SFDVKD. The CDR3 totals 15 residues. The CDR3: CATSDSGTNTYEQYF. CDR3 sequence (DNA): TGTGCCACCAGTGATTCCGGGACGAACACCTACGAGCAGTACTTC.

This clonotype was seen at least ten times. This chain uses TRBV2 with TRBJ2-7, with D perhaps matching TRBD1 (6 bases). The V and J ends lost 5 bases and 3 bases respectively, with 11 bases between them. Germline V lookup: CDR1 SNHLY, CDR2 FYNNEI. The CDR3 extends over 13 amino acids. The CDR3 spells CASSPDRIYEQYF. The DNA of the CDR3 is TGTGCCAGCAGTCCCGACAGGATCTACGAGCAGTACTTC. The full variable domain, in which reference TRBV2 and TRBJ2-7 provide the parts outside the CDR3, is EPEVTQTPSHQVTQMGQEVILRCVPISNHLYFYWYRQILGQKVEFLVSFYNNEISEKSEIFDDQFSVERPDGSNFTLKIRSTKLEDSAMYFCASSPDRIYEQYFGPGTRLTVT.

The gene calls are TRBV7-2 and TRBJ2-5; TRBD1 aligns across 10 bases. The CDR3 is made up of 16 amino acids. With 1 base clipped from V and 3 bases from J, the junction kept 5 bases outside the gene matches. Germline values: CDR1 SGHTA, CDR2 FQGNSA. Written as DNA, the CDR3 is TGTGCCAGCAGCTTAGGCTCCGGGACAGGGGAAGAGACCCAGTACTTC. This translates into CASSLGSGTGEETQYF.

This clonotype was counted only a few times. V is TRBV15 and J is TRBJ2-5, with 8 bases that match TRBD1. This CDR3 is built from 16 residues. Germline trimming cut 1 base from V and 5 bases from J; bases unmatched to any gene: 9. Looked up from germline, CDR1 is LNHNV and CDR2 is YYDKDF (reference sequence). The CDR3 DNA reads as TGTGCCACCAGCAGAGTTGGCAGGGGGCGAGGCGAGACCCAGTACTTC. This gives the protein CATSRVGRGRGETQYF.

In its sample, this clonotype was seen a few times. The J gene is TRBJ2-7, the V gene TRBV18; 10 bases are a match to TRBD1. This CDR3 has 15 residues. CDR1 is KGHSH and CDR2 is LQKENI in the germline V gene. J gave up 4 bases and V 4 bases, and 7 bases lay outside the gene matches. Written as DNA, the CDR3 is TGTGCCAGCTCACAAGACAGGGGGCCTCGGTACGAGCAGTACTTC. This encodes CASSQDRGPRYEQYF.

Of note for this clonotype: Since a much larger clone is just one base distant, this may be a read error. V is TRBV9 and J is TRBJ2-1, with D perhaps TRBD1 (5 bases). The CDR3 consists of 13 residues. Trimming pared 0 bases from V and 8 bases from J, leaving 9 bases between. CDR1 and CDR2 (germline): SGDLS, YYNGEE. CDR3 coding DNA: TGTGCCAGCAGCGTAGATTGGGGCGATGAGCAGTTCTTC. This translates into CASSVDWGDEQFF.

This chain joins TRBV27 and TRBJ2-7; TRBD1 or TRBD2 may be the D gene (5 bases each). Germline V lookup: CDR1 MNHEY, CDR2 SMNVEV (reference sequence). The CDR3 spans 16 residues. V lost 6 bases to trimming and J lost 0 bases, with 18 bases between them. CDR3: CASREGTAQSSYEQYF. The DNA for the CDR3 is TGTGCCAGCAGGGAAGGGACGGCCCAGAGCTCCTACGAGCAGTACTTC.

This clonotype was detected many times. Mismatch with germline at one junction end may stem from a read error. The rearrangement uses TRBV7-9 and TRBJ2-1; the match to TRBD2 covers 12 bases. CDR1 and CDR2 from the germline V gene are SEHNR and FQNEAQ (reference sequence). The CDR3 is 15 residues long. The DNA for the CDR3 is TGTGCCAGCAGCCTAGCGGGAGGGCCCACTGATGAGCAGTTCTTC. Amino acids: CASSLAGGPTDEQFF.

V and J are TRBV15 and TRBJ1-2; D call uncertain. The CDR3 totals 15 residues. Germline values: CDR1 LNHNV, CDR2 YYDKDF (reference sequence). Trimming left V 7 bases short and J 2 bases short, with 17 bases between. This CDR3 is CATTPGGDGNYGYTF. Here the CDR3 DNA reads TGTGCCACCACCCCAGGCGGAGATGGGAACTATGGCTACACCTTC.

This clonotype has more than one count but fewer than ten. The V call is TRBV25-1, the J call TRBJ2-1; D is uncertain. The germline V and J ends were trimmed by 3 bases and 0 bases, with 6 bases remaining between them. Germline lookup yields CDR1 MGHDK and CDR2 SYGVNS. The CDR3 loop spans 14 amino acids. In nucleotides, the CDR3 is TGTGCCAGCAGTGATAAGGGCTCCTACAATGAGCAGTTCTTC. Protein: CASSDKGSYNEQFF.

V usage is TRBV4-2 and J usage is TRBJ2-1; TRBD2 matches at 13 bases. V shed 4 bases and J 4 bases; nucleotides not matched to a gene: 4. This CDR3 comprises 16 residues. Germline CDR1 and CDR2: LGHNA and YNFKEQ. CDR3 amino acids: CASSRTSGSSYNEQFF. CDR3 nucleotide sequence: TGTGCCAGCAGCCGGACTAGCGGGAGCTCATACAATGAGCAGTTCTTC.